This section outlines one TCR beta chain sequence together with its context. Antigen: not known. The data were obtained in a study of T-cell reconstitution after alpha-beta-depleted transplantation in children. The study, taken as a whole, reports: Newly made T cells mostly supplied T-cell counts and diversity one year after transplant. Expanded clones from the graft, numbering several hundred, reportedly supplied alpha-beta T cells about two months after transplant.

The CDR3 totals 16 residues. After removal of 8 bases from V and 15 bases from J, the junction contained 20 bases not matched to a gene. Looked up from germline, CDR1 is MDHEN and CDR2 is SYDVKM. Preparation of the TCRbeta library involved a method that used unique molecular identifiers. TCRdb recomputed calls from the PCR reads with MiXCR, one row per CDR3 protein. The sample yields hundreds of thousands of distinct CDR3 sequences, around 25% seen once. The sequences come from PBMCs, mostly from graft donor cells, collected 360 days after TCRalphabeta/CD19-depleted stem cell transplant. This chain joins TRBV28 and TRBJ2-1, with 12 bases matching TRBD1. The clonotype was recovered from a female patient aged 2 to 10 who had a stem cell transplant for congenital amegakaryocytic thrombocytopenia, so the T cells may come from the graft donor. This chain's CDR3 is CASVNSGTGGLNSGFF. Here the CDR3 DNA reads TGTGCCAGCGTTAACTCCGGGACAGGGGGCTTGAATTCCGGGTTCTTC. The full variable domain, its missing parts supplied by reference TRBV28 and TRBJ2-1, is DVKVTQSSRYLVKRTGEKVFLECVQDMDHENMFWYRQDPGLGLRLIYFSYDVKMKEKGDIPEGYSVSREKKERFSLILESASTNQTSMYLCASVNSGTGGLNSGFFGPGTRLTVL.